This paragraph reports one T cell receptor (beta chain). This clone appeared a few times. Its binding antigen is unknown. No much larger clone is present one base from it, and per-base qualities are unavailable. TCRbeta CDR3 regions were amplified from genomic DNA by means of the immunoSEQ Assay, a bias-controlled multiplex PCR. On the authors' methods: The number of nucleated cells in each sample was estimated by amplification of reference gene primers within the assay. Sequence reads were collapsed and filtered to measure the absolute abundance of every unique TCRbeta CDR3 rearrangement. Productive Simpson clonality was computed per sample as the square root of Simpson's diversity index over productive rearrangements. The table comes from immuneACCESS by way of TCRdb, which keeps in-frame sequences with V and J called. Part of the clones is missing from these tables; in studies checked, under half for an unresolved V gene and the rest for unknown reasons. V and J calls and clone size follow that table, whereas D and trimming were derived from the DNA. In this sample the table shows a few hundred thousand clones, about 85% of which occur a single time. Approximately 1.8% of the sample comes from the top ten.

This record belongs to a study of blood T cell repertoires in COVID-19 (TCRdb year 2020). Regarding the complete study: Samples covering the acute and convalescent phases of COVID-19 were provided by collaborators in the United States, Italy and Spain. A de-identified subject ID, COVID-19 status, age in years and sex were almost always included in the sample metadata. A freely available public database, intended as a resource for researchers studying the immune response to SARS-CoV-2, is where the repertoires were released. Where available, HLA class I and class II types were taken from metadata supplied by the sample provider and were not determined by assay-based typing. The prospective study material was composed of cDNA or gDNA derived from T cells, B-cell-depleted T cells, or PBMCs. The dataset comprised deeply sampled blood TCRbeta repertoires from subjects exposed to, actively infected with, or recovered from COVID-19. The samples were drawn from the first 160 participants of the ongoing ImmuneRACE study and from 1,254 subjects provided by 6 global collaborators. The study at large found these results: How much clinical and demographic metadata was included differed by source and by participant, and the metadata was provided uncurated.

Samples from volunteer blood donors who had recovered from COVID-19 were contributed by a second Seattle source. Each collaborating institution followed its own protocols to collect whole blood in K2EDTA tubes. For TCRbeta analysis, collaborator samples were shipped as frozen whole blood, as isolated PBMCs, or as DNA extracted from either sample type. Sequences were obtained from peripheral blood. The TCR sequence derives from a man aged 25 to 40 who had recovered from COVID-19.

The DNA sequence reads TGTGCCAGTAGTCCCATGGAGACAGGGCCTGAAAAACTGTTTTTT. Translated, this is CASSPMETGPEKLFF. This chain joins TRBV19 to TRBJ1-4; TRBD1 agrees with 7 junctional bases. The CDR3 holds 15 amino acids from the cysteine to the phenylalanine. Only the CDR3 DNA is retained, 45 bases long and in frame from the first base. Reading the germline V gene (reference sequence) gives CDR1 LNHDA and CDR2 SQIVND. V has 5 bases trimmed and J has 7 bases trimmed; junction bases matching no gene number 10.